The TCR beta chain under discussion was sequenced for a study of cytotoxic CD8 clonotypes in ibrutinib-treated CLL. Study outcomes and limitations: Under therapy, public clonotypes either contracted or stayed stable, and they were uncommon. Clonality was higher at baseline than in age-matched healthy donors and tracked circulating CD8+ T-cell counts. Sustained-remission and progressing patients diverged in sampling times.

The data were produced by immunoSEQ multiplex PCR, yet TCRdb's version contains in-frame clones alone and is incomplete. Altogether tens of thousands of clones are present, around 84% being singletons, with the ten largest covering roughly 5%. V was clipped by 0 bases and J by 2 bases, with 20 bases between them. The CDR3 is 18 amino acids. Germline V gene data show CDR1 as LGHNT and CDR2 as FRNRAP. With regard to this clone: No antigen is known for it.

The material sequenced was PBMCs, taken before ibrutinib treatment. This clonotype originated in a human donor with chronic lymphocytic leukemia. This chain uses TRBV12-5 with TRBJ2-7, with D maybe TRBD1 (6 bases). The CDR3 sequence is CASGLVGRIGDKAYEQYF. The CDR3 bases are TGTGCTAGTGGTTTGGTAGGACGAATTGGGGACAAAGCCTACGAGCAGTACTTC. The complete variable domain, with remaining parts taken from reference TRBV12-5 and TRBJ2-7, reads DARVTQTPRHKVTEMGQEVTMRCQPILGHNTVFWYRQTMMQGLELLAYFRNRAPLDDSGMPKDRFSAEMPDATLATLKIQPSEPRDSAVYFCASGLVGRIGDKAYEQYFGPGTRLTVT.